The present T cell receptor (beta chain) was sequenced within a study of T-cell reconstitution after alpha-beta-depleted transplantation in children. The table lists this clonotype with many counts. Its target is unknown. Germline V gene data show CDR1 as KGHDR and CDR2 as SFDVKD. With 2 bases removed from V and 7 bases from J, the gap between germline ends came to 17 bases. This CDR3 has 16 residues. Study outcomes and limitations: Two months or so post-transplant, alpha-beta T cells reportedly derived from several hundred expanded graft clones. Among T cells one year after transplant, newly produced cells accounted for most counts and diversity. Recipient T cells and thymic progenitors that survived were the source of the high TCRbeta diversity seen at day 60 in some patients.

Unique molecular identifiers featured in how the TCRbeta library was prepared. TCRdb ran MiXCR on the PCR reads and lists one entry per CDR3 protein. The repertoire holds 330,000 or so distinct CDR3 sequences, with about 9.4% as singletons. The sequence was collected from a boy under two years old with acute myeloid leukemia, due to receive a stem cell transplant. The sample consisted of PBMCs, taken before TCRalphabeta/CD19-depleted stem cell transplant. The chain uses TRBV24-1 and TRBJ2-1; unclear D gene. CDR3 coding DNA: TGTGCCACCAGTGATTCGCTGGGGTCGGGCCCAAATGAGCAGTTCTTC. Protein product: CATSDSLGSGPNEQFF.